This is a list of T cell receptor beta chains from one sample in a study of blood T cell repertoires in COVID-19. Profiled with immunoSEQ multiplex PCR; TCRdb holds only in-frame clones, not every one. Among about 190,000 clones listed, roughly four fifths were seen once. Source material: peripheral blood. These TCRs come from a woman in her seventies with active or convalescent COVID-19. Both conserved end residues are part of each CDR3. The order of the fields is J gene, V gene, D gene, clone size, CDR3 protein, CDR3 DNA. The D gene is left open where the match is weak. The size of a clone is reported for some rows only, either as once, few or many, or as a class for expanded clones.

j_gene: TRBJ1-5
v_gene: TRBV27
d_gene: .
abundance: .
CDR3aa: CASSLAQGGYSNQPQHF
CDR3nt: TGTGCCAGCAGTTTAGCGCAGGGAGGATATAGCAATCAGCCCCAGCATTTT

j_gene: TRBJ2-7
v_gene: TRBV18
d_gene: TRBD2
abundance: .
CDR3aa: CASSSGLAGGEQYF
CDR3nt: TGTGCCAGCTCATCGGGACTAGCGGGAGGCGAGCAGTACTTC

j_gene: TRBJ2-3
v_gene: TRBV18
d_gene: .
abundance: .
CDR3aa: CASSPRAGGPPDTDTQYF
CDR3nt: TGTGCCAGCTCACCCCGAGCAGGAGGGCCTCCGGACACAGATACGCAGTATTTT

j_gene: TRBJ2-2
v_gene: TRBV14
d_gene: TRBD2
abundance: .
CDR3aa: CASSQVRGLAGAGELFF
CDR3nt: TGTGCCAGCAGCCAAGTACGGGGACTAGCGGGAGCCGGGGAGCTGTTTTTT

j_gene: TRBJ1-3
v_gene: TRBV5-1
d_gene: .
abundance: .
CDR3aa: CASSLAGGEGNTIYF
CDR3nt: TGCGCCAGCAGCTTGGCGGGGGGCGAGGGAAACACCATATATTTT

j_gene: TRBJ2-2
v_gene: TRBV6-6
d_gene: .
abundance: once
CDR3aa: CASSPALGSAELRVELFF
CDR3nt: TGTGCCAGCAGTCCTGCGCTGGGCTCAGCGGAGTTGAGGGTGGAGCTGTTTTTT

j_gene: TRBJ1-6
v_gene: TRBV6-5
d_gene: TRBD1
abundance: .
CDR3aa: CASYRGLEGSPLHF
CDR3nt: TGTGCCAGCTACAGGGGTTTAGAGGGTTCACCCCTCCACTTT

j_gene: TRBJ2-2
v_gene: TRBV5-1
d_gene: TRBD2
abundance: .
CDR3aa: CASSTGLARELFF
CDR3nt: TGCGCCAGCAGCACCGGACTAGCTCGGGAGCTGTTTTTT

j_gene: TRBJ2-5
v_gene: TRBV5-6
d_gene: TRBD2
abundance: .
CDR3aa: CASTMGGARRETQYF
CDR3nt: TGTGCCAGCACCATGGGAGGGGCGAGACGAGAGACCCAGTACTTC

j_gene: TRBJ1-4
v_gene: TRBV5-1
d_gene: .
abundance: many
CDR3aa: CASRFGGQAESTNEKLFF
CDR3nt: TGCGCCAGCAGGTTCGGGGGGCAGGCAGAGTCAACTAATGAAAAACTGTTTTTT

j_gene: TRBJ2-5
v_gene: TRBV7-9
d_gene: TRBD2
abundance: .
CDR3aa: CASSSPSGWGETQYF
CDR3nt: TGTGCCAGCAGCTCACCTAGCGGGTGGGGGGAGACCCAGTACTTC

j_gene: TRBJ2-7
v_gene: TRBV6-5
d_gene: TRBD1
abundance: .
CDR3aa: CASTRTGGYEQYF
CDR3nt: TGTGCCAGCACCCGGACAGGGGGTTACGAGCAGTACTTC

j_gene: TRBJ2-5
v_gene: TRBV2
d_gene: .
abundance: once
CDR3aa: CASSAVETQYF
CDR3nt: TGTGCCAGCAGTGCCGTTGAGACCCAGTACTTC

j_gene: TRBJ1-6
v_gene: TRBV19
d_gene: TRBD1
abundance: .
CDR3aa: CASWDRWNSPLHF
CDR3nt: TGTGCCAGCTGGGACAGGTGGAATTCACCCCTCCACTTT

j_gene: TRBJ2-4
v_gene: TRBV6-5
d_gene: .
abundance: .
CDR3aa: CASSYGALAAKNIQYF
CDR3nt: TGTGCCAGCAGTTACGGAGCCCTTGCGGCCAAAAACATTCAGTACTTC

j_gene: TRBJ2-1
v_gene: TRBV6-2/TRBV6-3
d_gene: TRBD2
abundance: few
CDR3aa: CASSYSYKRERSYNEQFF
CDR3nt: TGTGCCAGCAGTTACTCGTATAAGCGGGAGCGCTCCTACAATGAGCAGTTCTTC

j_gene: TRBJ2-1
v_gene: TRBV7-9
d_gene: TRBD1
abundance: .
CDR3aa: CASSTGQGISSDEQFF
CDR3nt: TGTGCCAGCAGTACAGGACAGGGGATATCCTCGGATGAGCAGTTCTTC

j_gene: TRBJ2-2
v_gene: TRBV6-5
d_gene: .
abundance: .
CDR3aa: CASRGAGAVTGELFF
CDR3nt: TGTGCCAGCAGGGGGGCAGGGGCCGTCACCGGGGAGCTGTTTTTT

j_gene: TRBJ2-5
v_gene: TRBV11-1
d_gene: TRBD2
abundance: once
CDR3aa: CASSLAAGGPLETQYF
CDR3nt: TGTGCCAGCAGCTTAGCTGCGGGAGGGCCTCTAGAGACCCAGTACTTC

j_gene: TRBJ2-1
v_gene: TRBV10-2
d_gene: TRBD2
abundance: .
CDR3aa: CASTERERYNEQFF
CDR3nt: TGCGCCAGCACTGAGCGGGAGAGGTACAATGAGCAGTTCTTC

j_gene: TRBJ2-1
v_gene: TRBV6-5
d_gene: .
abundance: .
CDR3aa: CASSRGRHEQFF
CDR3nt: TGTGCCAGCAGTCGAGGGAGGCATGAGCAGTTCTTC

j_gene: TRBJ2-1
v_gene: TRBV5-1
d_gene: .
abundance: .
CDR3aa: CASSAVRGGSVNEQFF
CDR3nt: TGCGCCAGCAGCGCCGTCAGGGGCGGGAGTGTCAATGAGCAGTTCTTC

j_gene: TRBJ1-4
v_gene: TRBV3-1/TRBV3-2
d_gene: .
abundance: once
CDR3aa: CASSQARSSGEKLFF
CDR3nt: TGTGCCAGCAGCCAAGCCCGCTCGAGCGGGGAAAAACTGTTTTTT

j_gene: TRBJ2-7
v_gene: TRBV5-1
d_gene: .
abundance: .
CDR3aa: CASSPSTVDSGGVYEQYF
CDR3nt: TGCGCCAGCAGCCCATCGACGGTGGACTCAGGAGGGGTATACGAGCAGTACTTC

j_gene: TRBJ1-1
v_gene: TRBV4-1
d_gene: TRBD1
abundance: .
CDR3aa: CASSGREGGPIMGTEAFF
CDR3nt: TGCGCCAGCAGCGGGCGGGAAGGGGGCCCAATTATGGGCACTGAAGCTTTCTTT

j_gene: TRBJ2-3
v_gene: TRBV3-1/TRBV3-2
d_gene: .
abundance: .
CDR3aa: CASRQLLGTDTQYF
CDR3nt: TGTGCCAGCAGGCAACTTCTTGGCACAGATACGCAGTATTTT

j_gene: TRBJ2-7
v_gene: TRBV11-2
d_gene: TRBD1
abundance: .
CDR3aa: CASSLVWGQATYEQYF
CDR3nt: TGTGCCAGCAGCTTAGTTTGGGGACAGGCCACCTACGAGCAGTACTTC

j_gene: TRBJ2-2
v_gene: TRBV27
d_gene: .
abundance: .
CDR3aa: CASSPLGGSTGELFF
CDR3nt: TGTGCCAGCAGCCCACTAGGAGGGAGTACCGGGGAGCTGTTTTTT

j_gene: TRBJ2-5
v_gene: TRBV2
d_gene: TRBD1
abundance: .
CDR3aa: CASSRTGALDQETQYF
CDR3nt: TGTGCCAGCAGCCGGACAGGGGCTTTGGATCAAGAGACCCAGTACTTC

j_gene: TRBJ1-6
v_gene: TRBV5-8
d_gene: TRBD1
abundance: .
CDR3aa: CASSFLVGTGNSPLHF
CDR3nt: TGTGCCAGCAGCTTCCTTGTGGGGACAGGAAATTCACCCCTCCACTTT

j_gene: TRBJ2-1
v_gene: TRBV9
d_gene: TRBD2
abundance: .
CDR3aa: CASSLLIAGGSVDYNEQFF
CDR3nt: TGTGCCAGCAGCCTCCTGATCGCGGGAGGGTCGGTTGACTACAATGAGCAGTTCTTC

j_gene: TRBJ2-1
v_gene: TRBV15
d_gene: TRBD1
abundance: .
CDR3aa: CATSTTGTGSYNEQFF
CDR3nt: TGTGCCACCAGCACCACCGGGACAGGGAGTTACAATGAGCAGTTCTTC

j_gene: TRBJ1-1
v_gene: TRBV11-3
d_gene: .
abundance: .
CDR3aa: CASRRQGSTEAFF
CDR3nt: TGTGCCAGCAGACGACAAGGGAGCACTGAAGCTTTCTTT

j_gene: TRBJ1-2
v_gene: TRBV4-1
d_gene: .
abundance: few
CDR3aa: CASSQGRGTNYGYTF
CDR3nt: TGCGCCAGCAGCCAGGGCAGGGGAACTAACTATGGCTACACCTTC

j_gene: TRBJ2-4
v_gene: TRBV18
d_gene: .
abundance: .
CDR3aa: CASSQPGLAKNIQYF
CDR3nt: TGTGCCAGCTCACAACCGGGCCTTGCCAAAAACATTCAGTACTTC

j_gene: TRBJ2-7
v_gene: TRBV27
d_gene: TRBD1
abundance: .
CDR3aa: CASSAQGASSYEQYF
CDR3nt: TGTGCCAGCAGCGCGCAGGGGGCAAGCTCCTACGAGCAGTACTTC

j_gene: TRBJ1-2
v_gene: TRBV29-1
d_gene: TRBD1
abundance: .
CDR3aa: CSVEGTGRVYGYTF
CDR3nt: TGCAGCGTTGAAGGGACAGGGAGAGTCTATGGCTACACCTTC

j_gene: TRBJ2-3
v_gene: TRBV24-1
d_gene: TRBD1
abundance: .
CDR3aa: CATSDLGTGADTQYF
CDR3nt: TGTGCCACCAGTGATTTAGGGACAGGGGCAGATACGCAGTATTTT

j_gene: TRBJ2-1
v_gene: TRBV7-2
d_gene: TRBD2
abundance: .
CDR3aa: CASSLVSLAGGSYNEQFF
CDR3nt: TGTGCCAGCAGCTTAGTGTCCCTAGCGGGGGGGTCCTACAATGAGCAGTTCTTC

j_gene: TRBJ1-2
v_gene: TRBV28
d_gene: TRBD1
abundance: .
CDR3aa: CASNPPFPGQANYGYTF
CDR3nt: TGTGCCAGCAACCCCCCCTTCCCGGGACAGGCCAACTATGGCTACACCTTC

j_gene: TRBJ1-2
v_gene: TRBV9
d_gene: .
abundance: few
CDR3aa: CASSAGTSYGYTF
CDR3nt: TGTGCCAGCAGCGCCGGGACAAGCTATGGCTACACCTTC